Listed below are T cell receptor beta chains from one sample, sequenced in a study of blood T cell repertoires in COVID-19. Sequenced by immunoSEQ multiplex PCR; TCRdb stores in-frame clones only, minus some. The top ten clones hold 2.2% of a sample with about 200,000 clones, 70% to 90% of them seen once. The sample consisted of peripheral blood. Receptors originate from a woman aged 50 to 60 with acute or convalescent COVID-19. Both conserved end residues are part of each CDR3. A D gene is named only where the DNA matches it firmly. The listing skips clone size in some rows; elsewhere it reads once, few, many or a size class.

d_call,v_call,clone_size,j_call,cdr3_aa,cdr3_nt
TRBD1,TRBV15,.,TRBJ1-5,CATSREWTGGYSNQPQHF,TGTGCCACCAGCAGAGAATGGACAGGGGGATATAGCAATCAGCCCCAGCATTTT
.,TRBV12-3/TRBV12-4,.,TRBJ2-1,CASSFSSQEFF,TGTGCCAGCAGTTTTTCTAGCCAGGAGTTCTTC
.,TRBV24-1,.,TRBJ2-3,CATSGRTVLDTQYF,TGTGCCACCAGTGGTCGAACAGTTTTAGATACGCAGTATTTT
.,TRBV5-1,.,TRBJ2-5,CASSLPGEETQYF,TGCGCCAGCAGCTTGCCGGGGGAGGAGACCCAGTACTTC
TRBD1,TRBV7-8,.,TRBJ1-6,CASSFPGTGAMWGSPLHF,TGTGCCAGCAGCTTCCCCGGGACAGGAGCAATGTGGGGTTCACCCCTCCACTTT
.,TRBV3-1/TRBV3-2,.,TRBJ1-3,CASRRGSGNTIYF,TGTGCCAGCAGGCGGGGGTCTGGAAACACCATATATTTT
.,TRBV11-2,.,TRBJ2-7,CASSSPDREQYF,TGTGCCAGCAGCTCACCCGACAGGGAGCAGTACTTC
TRBD2,TRBV9,.,TRBJ2-5,CASSTGTSGGAQETQYF,TGTGCCAGCAGCACAGGGACTAGCGGGGGGGCACAGGAGACCCAGTACTTC
.,TRBV9,.,TRBJ1-4,CASSPHLREEKLFF,TGTGCCAGCAGCCCACACTTGCGGGAGGAAAAACTGTTTTTT
TRBD1,TRBV30,.,TRBJ1-1,CAWSAGQGVNTEAFF,TGTGCCTGGAGTGCCGGACAGGGTGTGAACACTGAAGCTTTCTTT
.,TRBV10-2,.,TRBJ1-5,CASSEQGGGQPQHF,TGCGCCAGCAGTGAACAGGGCGGAGGTCAGCCCCAGCATTTT
.,TRBV18,.,TRBJ1-2,CASSPERAAGGYTF,TGTGCCAGCTCACCAGAGCGGGCAGCGGGAGGCTACACCTTC
.,TRBV11-2,few,TRBJ2-2,CASRERLPNTGELFF,TGTGCCAGCAGAGAGAGGCTCCCGAACACCGGGGAGCTGTTTTTT
TRBD2,TRBV24-1,.,TRBJ2-1,CATSEPTSGGVDEQFF,TGTGCCACCAGTGAACCGACTAGCGGGGGGGTCGATGAGCAGTTCTTC
TRBD2,TRBV5-4,.,TRBJ2-7,CASSLWTSAHEQYF,TGTGCCAGCAGCTTGTGGACTAGCGCCCACGAGCAGTACTTC
.,TRBV6-4,.,TRBJ2-1,CASSTGTPNEQFF,TGTGCCAGCAGCACCGGGACTCCCAATGAGCAGTTCTTC
.,TRBV12-3/TRBV12-4,.,TRBJ1-4,CATGGGEKLFF,TGTGCCACGGGGGGAGGAGAAAAACTGTTTTTT
TRBD1,TRBV7-3,.,TRBJ2-1,CASRAGTGYNEQFF,TGTGCCAGCAGGGCCGGGACAGGGTACAATGAGCAGTTCTTC
.,TRBV6-5,once,TRBJ1-2,CASFSDYGYTF,TGTGCCAGTTTCTCAGACTATGGCTACACCTTC
.,TRBV19,few,TRBJ1-6,CASSIDRITDSPLHF,TGTGCCAGTAGTATAGACAGGATAACGGATTCACCCCTCCACTTT
TRBD1,TRBV28,.,TRBJ2-2,CASSLPGQGTGELFF,TGTGCCAGCAGTTTACCCGGACAGGGGACCGGGGAGCTGTTTTTT
TRBD1,TRBV11-2,.,TRBJ1-4,CASSLGRTGRNEKLFF,TGTGCCAGCAGCTTAGGTCGGACAGGGCGAAATGAAAAACTGTTTTTT
.,TRBV7-9,.,TRBJ1-1,CASSLAHWESAFF,TGTGCCAGCAGCTTAGCGCATTGGGAGTCGGCTTTCTTT
TRBD1,TRBV5-6,.,TRBJ1-5,CASSRDRGGNQPQHF,TGTGCCAGCAGCCGGGACAGGGGTGGCAATCAGCCCCAGCATTTT
.,TRBV18,.,TRBJ2-5,CASSPFEQGGQETQYF,TGTGCCAGCTCACCGTTCGAGCAGGGCGGCCAAGAGACCCAGTACTTC
.,TRBV5-1,.,TRBJ1-1,CATRESTANTEAFF,TGCGCCACCAGGGAATCGACAGCGAACACTGAAGCTTTCTTT
.,TRBV27,.,TRBJ2-7,CASSLGGEPYEQYF,TGTGCCAGCAGTTTAGGGGGCGAGCCCTACGAGCAGTACTTC
.,TRBV5-4,.,TRBJ1-4,CASSSFNEKLFF,TGTGCCAGCAGCTCCTTTAATGAAAAACTGTTTTTT
.,TRBV5-1,.,TRBJ2-1,CASSSLTGLHYNEQFF,TGCGCCAGCAGCTCCCTGACAGGTCTCCACTACAATGAGCAGTTCTTC
.,TRBV7-8,once,TRBJ1-6,CASSLDVGVIHF,TGTGCCAGCAGCTTAGATGTAGGGGTGATCCACTTT
TRBD1,TRBV7-7,.,TRBJ2-2,CASSPGTGTGELFF,TGTGCCAGCAGCCCCGGGACAGGGACCGGGGAGCTGTTTTTT